This T cell receptor (beta chain) was identified during a study of CD4 T cells in relation to SARS-CoV-2 and coronaviruses. The unexposed donors gave CD4+ T cells in about 2010-2019, prior to COVID-19. The germline V gene encodes CDR1 MDHEN and CDR2 SYDVKM. The CDR3 extends over 12 amino acids. The V gene lost 8 bases and the J gene lost 7 bases, with 12 bases spanning the gap. Profiling relied on immunoSEQ multiplex PCR, and the TCRdb table lists in-frame clones only, not all of them. In the table there are about 59,000 clones, around 86% of which are singletons. J is TRBJ1-5 and V is TRBV28; possibly TRBD1 for D (5 bases). Sequenced material: memory CD4+ T cells from PBMCs. This receptor was obtained from a human donor in good health. CDR3 DNA sequence: TGTGCCAGCGGAGGGGAGCGCCAGCCCCAGCATTTT. This codes for CASGGERQPQHF.